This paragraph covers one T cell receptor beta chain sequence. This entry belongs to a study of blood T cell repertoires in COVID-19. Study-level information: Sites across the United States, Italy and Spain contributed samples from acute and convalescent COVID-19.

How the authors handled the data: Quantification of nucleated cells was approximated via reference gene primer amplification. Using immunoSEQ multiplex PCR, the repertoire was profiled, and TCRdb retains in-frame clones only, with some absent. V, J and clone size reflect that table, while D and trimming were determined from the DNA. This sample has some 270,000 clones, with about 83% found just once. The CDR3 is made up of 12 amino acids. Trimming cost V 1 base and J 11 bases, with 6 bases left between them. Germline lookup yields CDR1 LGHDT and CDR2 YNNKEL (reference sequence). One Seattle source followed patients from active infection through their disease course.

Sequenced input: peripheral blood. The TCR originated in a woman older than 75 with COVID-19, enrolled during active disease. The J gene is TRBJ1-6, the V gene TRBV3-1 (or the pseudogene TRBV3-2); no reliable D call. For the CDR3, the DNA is TGTGCCAGCAGCCAAGGGGCCCCACCCCTCCACTTT. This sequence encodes CASSQGAPPLHF.